The clone carrying this T cell receptor beta chain was detected once. Per the germline V gene, CDR1 is SGHVS and CDR2 is FQNEAQ. CDR3 size: 15 residues. V lost 2 bases to trimming and J lost 6 bases, with 11 bases between them. TCRdb's table, derived via immunoSEQ multiplex PCR, lists solely in-frame clones and lacks some. The sample contains about 260,000 clones, 88% of which appear only once. This sample was included in a study of blood T cell repertoires in COVID-19. Specimen: peripheral blood. The sequence was collected from a human donor in a cohort sampled during active COVID-19. V usage is TRBV7-8 and J usage is TRBJ1-6; tentatively, D is TRBD1 (5 bases). CDR3 sequence (DNA): TGTGCCAGCAGCTTATCTGGGGGGATTAATTCACCCCTCCACTTT. It yields the protein CASSLSGGINSPLHF.